The rows below give T cell receptor beta chains drawn from one sample of a study of cytotoxic CD8 clonotypes in ibrutinib-treated CLL. The method was immunoSEQ multiplex PCR; TCRdb's version includes in-frame clones alone and lacks a portion of them. The table has approximately 140,000 clones, approximately 90% seen once. Material: PBMCs, obtained after 12 months of ibrutinib treatment. The receptors shown here come from a human donor with chronic lymphocytic leukemia. Both conserved end residues are part of each CDR3. The D gene is left open where the match is weak. Size values are once, few and many counts, or a class for expanded clones, and some rows have none.

.,TRBJ1-1,TRBV5-1,.,TGCGCCAGCAGCCCCGGGACTGACACTGAAGCTTTCTTT,CASSPGTDTEAFF
.,TRBJ2-1,TRBV5-1,.,TGCGCCAGCAGCTTGGCCCCGGGAGTAAGTAATGAGCAGTTCTTC,CASSLAPGVSNEQFF
.,TRBJ1-3,TRBV15,TRBD1,TGTGCCACCAGCAGTCGACAGGGGAGGGACACCATATATTTT,CATSSRQGRDTIYF
.,TRBJ2-7,TRBV27,TRBD1,TGTGCCACTTCAACCGGGACAGGGATCATCGAGCAGTACTTC,CATSTGTGIIEQYF
few,TRBJ1-4,TRBV5-8,.,TGTGCCAGCAGCTTCGTCCCTGACGGAACTAATGAAAAACTGTTTTTT,CASSFVPDGTNEKLFF
.,TRBJ2-2,TRBV28,TRBD1,TGTGCCGGTCTCACAGGGGCCACCGGGGAGCTGTTTTTT,CAGLTGATGELFF
once,TRBJ1-5,TRBV7-8,.,TGTGCCAGCAGCTTCGATCCCACAATGTATAGCAATCAGCCCCAGCATTTT,CASSFDPTMYSNQPQHF
once,TRBJ1-2,TRBV27,.,TGTGCCAGCAGTTTGTATTGGGATTCGGGTCTTTTTGGCTACACCTTC,CASSLYWDSGLFGYTF
.,TRBJ1-4,TRBV9,.,TGTGCCAGCAGCTCCCGGGCCTTTAATGAAAAACTGTTTTTT,CASSSRAFNEKLFF
.,TRBJ2-2,TRBV27,.,TGTGCCAGCACCAAGTTAAACAAGAACACCGGGGAGCTGTTTTTT,CASTKLNKNTGELFF
.,TRBJ2-7,TRBV10-1,.,TGCGCCAGCAGTGAAGGGACTGATTCCTACGAGCAGTACTTC,CASSEGTDSYEQYF
.,TRBJ1-1,TRBV7-2,TRBD1,TGTGCCAGCAGCTCGGAAGGACAGGTTGGTGTGGCTTTCTTT,CASSSEGQVGVAFF
.,TRBJ2-7,TRBV21-1,.,TGTGCCATTCTCCGGGACTCCTTTGTGGAGCAGTACTTC,CAILRDSFVEQYF
.,TRBJ1-5,TRBV9,.,TGTGCCAGCAGCGTAGACTCTAGAGTTAATCAGCCCCAGCATTTT,CASSVDSRVNQPQHF
.,TRBJ2-5,TRBV18,.,TGTGCCAGCTCACCGGAGACCCTAACCGTTAAGTACTTC,CASSPETLTVKYF
.,TRBJ2-1,TRBV28,TRBD2,TGTGCCAGCAGCCCGACTAGCCTTCCACACAATGAGCAGTTCTTC,CASSPTSLPHNEQFF
once,TRBJ2-2,TRBV29-1,TRBD2,TGCAGCGTGTTAGCGGGAGAGGGGACCGGGGAGCTGTTTTTT,CSVLAGEGTGELFF
once,TRBJ2-7,TRBV2,.,TGTGCCAGCAGTGAAGGACTAGGGGAGCAGTACTTC,CASSEGLGEQYF
.,TRBJ2-5,TRBV7-2,TRBD1,TGTGCCAGCAGCTCGGGAAGGGGGCGAGAGACCCAGTACTTC,CASSSGRGRETQYF
.,TRBJ2-3,TRBV27,.,TGTGCCAGCAGTTTATCCCCTAGGACAGATACGCAGTATTTT,CASSLSPRTDTQYF
.,TRBJ2-7,TRBV2,TRBD2,TGTGCCAGCAGAGTCGGACTAGCGGGAGATATCTACGAGCAGTACTTC,CASRVGLAGDIYEQYF
.,TRBJ1-2,TRBV19,TRBD1,TGTGCCAGTAGTGCGAAGACAGGGGGGAACTATGGCTACACCTTC,CASSAKTGGNYGYTF
.,TRBJ2-1,TRBV10-3,TRBD2,TGTGCCATCAGTGGGAGCGGGAGAAGCTCCTACAATGAGCAGTTCTTC,CAISGSGRSSYNEQFF
.,TRBJ1-5,TRBV19,.,TGTGCCAGTAGTAGCCCCTATAGGACGGATAGCAATCAGCCCCAGCATTTT,CASSSPYRTDSNQPQHF
.,TRBJ2-5,TRBV6-5,.,TGTGCCAGCAGGTCACAGGGGAGGGAGACCCAGTACTTC,CASRSQGRETQYF
.,TRBJ2-2,TRBV6-8,.,TGTGCCAGCAGTTCGGAGCGGTACACCGGGGAGCTGTTTTTT,CASSSERYTGELFF
.,TRBJ1-4,TRBV2,.,TGTGCCAGCAGTCTGGGCCCCGAGGAAAAACTGTTTTTT,CASSLGPEEKLFF
few,TRBJ1-5,TRBV19,TRBD1,TGTGCCAGTAGCGACAGGGTAGGGCAGCCCCAGCATTTT,CASSDRVGQPQHF
.,TRBJ2-7,TRBV28,TRBD2,TGTGCCAGCAGAGATTCCGGGACTAGCGGCTACGAGCAGTACTTC,CASRDSGTSGYEQYF
once,TRBJ1-5,TRBV27,TRBD1,TGTGCCAGCAGTCCCTCGGGACAGCCATATCAGCCCCAGCATTTT,CASSPSGQPYQPQHF
.,TRBJ2-7,TRBV10-2,TRBD1,TGCGCCAGCATAGATGTGGGGACAGGGGACCACGAGCAGTACTTC,CASIDVGTGDHEQYF
.,TRBJ1-1,TRBV6-5,TRBD1,TGTGCCAGCAGTTATGGACAGGCGAACACTGAAGCTTTCTTT,CASSYGQANTEAFF
few,TRBJ2-3,TRBV5-1,.,TGCGCCAGCAGCCGGGAGTTTGGAGATACGCAGTATTTT,CASSREFGDTQYF
.,TRBJ2-3,TRBV7-2,TRBD2,TGTGCCAGCAGCTGGACTAGCGGGAGCACAGATACGCAGTATTTT,CASSWTSGSTDTQYF
once,TRBJ1-2,TRBV19,.,TGTGCCAGTATGGACCGATTTTTTTATGGCTACACCTTC,CASMDRFFYGYTF
.,TRBJ2-3,TRBV9,.,TGTGCCAGCAGCGTAGTATCAGGGTTGGCAGATACGCAGTATTTT,CASSVVSGLADTQYF
.,TRBJ1-2,TRBV28,.,TGTGCCAGCGTTCAAACCCAGACAGTTATACTCGATGGCTACACCTTC,CASVQTQTVILDGYTF
.,TRBJ2-5,TRBV7-8,.,TGTGCCAGCAGGCCGGGCCATGCCGAGACCCAGTACTTC,CASRPGHAETQYF
.,TRBJ2-3,TRBV27,TRBD2,TGTGCCAGCAGTAGACTAGCGGTGACTAGCACAGATACGCAGTATTTT,CASSRLAVTSTDTQYF
.,TRBJ1-4,TRBV2,TRBD1,TGTGCCAGCAGAGAACAGGGGCCCGAGAGGGAAAAACTGTTTTTT,CASREQGPEREKLFF
.,TRBJ2-6,TRBV11-3,.,TGTGCCAGCAGCTTAGGCCCTGGGGCCAACGTCCTGACTTTC,CASSLGPGANVLTF
.,TRBJ2-1,TRBV7-3,.,TGTGCCAGCAGCCCCCAGGCGGGTACCTCCTACAATGAGCAGTTCTTC,CASSPQAGTSYNEQFF
few,TRBJ1-2,TRBV19,TRBD1,TGTGCCAGTAGTATCCGTGGGGGACAGTCTGGCTACACCTTC,CASSIRGGQSGYTF
.,TRBJ2-5,TRBV9,.,TGTGCCAGCAGCGTAAGTGGCAGCGGGGAGACCCAGTACTTC,CASSVSGSGETQYF
.,TRBJ2-1,TRBV19,TRBD2,TGTGCCAGCACCTGGACTAGCGGGAACCCCTACAATGAGCAGTTCTTC,CASTWTSGNPYNEQFF
once,TRBJ2-7,TRBV2,.,TGTGCCAGCAGTGGGGGGTGGCTCTACGAGCAGTACTTC,CASSGGWLYEQYF
.,TRBJ2-7,TRBV7-9,.,TGTGCCAGCAGCTTAACAGCAGGTGAGCAGTACTTC,CASSLTAGEQYF
.,TRBJ2-7,TRBV28,.,TGTGCCAGCAGTTTCAGTGACGAGCAGTACTTC,CASSFSDEQYF